The present entry profiles one T cell receptor beta chain with its context. The antigen is undetermined. This entry is derived from a study of PD-L1 blockade in urothelial cancer. Study in general: Timepoints chosen for blood analysis were 3 weeks (second dose) and 6 weeks after treatment start. Study-wide results and limits: Improved survival was predicted by pretreatment blood TCR clonality below the median.

V gave up 3 bases and J gave up 8 bases, with 13 bases separating them. CDR1 is LNHDA, CDR2 SQIVND, per germline (reference sequence). This CDR3 has 13 residues. PCRs were each spiked with synthetic TCR analog templates. The table came from immunoSEQ multiplex PCR; TCRdb's copy has only in-frame clones and leaves some out. The sample holds tens of thousands of clones, around three quarters seen once. Diagnoses among patients were locally advanced or metastatic urothelial carcinoma. The chain links TRBV19 to TRBJ1-2; no definite D call. This TCR was recovered from a man aged 65 to 85 with urothelial cancer. The sequenced sample was PBMCs, obtained around atezolizumab (anti-PD-L1) treatment. The CDR3 DNA reads as TGTGCCAGTAGTATGGTGAGACTCTACGGCTACACCTTC. This sequence encodes CASSMVRLYGYTF.